This T cell receptor (beta chain) is drawn from a study of technical replicates of blood from a handful of donors. J gave up 0 bases and V 5 bases, and 1 base lay outside the gene matches. Germline V CDR1 and CDR2: MNHNS, SASEGT. The CDR3 has 14 amino acids. Using immunoSEQ multiplex PCR, the repertoire was profiled, and TCRdb retains in-frame clones only, with some absent. The table lists 70,000 to 95,000 clones, about 91% of them singletons. The chain employs TRBV6-1 and TRBJ1-3; 7 bases match TRBD1. Sequencing used T cells isolated from PBMCs. This receptor was identified in a human donor in good health. Some clones in this sample may be carry-over from other donors' samples. This chain's CDR3 is CASSTGASGNTIYF. The CDR3, as DNA: TGTGCCAGCAGTACAGGGGCCTCTGGAAACACCATATATTTT.